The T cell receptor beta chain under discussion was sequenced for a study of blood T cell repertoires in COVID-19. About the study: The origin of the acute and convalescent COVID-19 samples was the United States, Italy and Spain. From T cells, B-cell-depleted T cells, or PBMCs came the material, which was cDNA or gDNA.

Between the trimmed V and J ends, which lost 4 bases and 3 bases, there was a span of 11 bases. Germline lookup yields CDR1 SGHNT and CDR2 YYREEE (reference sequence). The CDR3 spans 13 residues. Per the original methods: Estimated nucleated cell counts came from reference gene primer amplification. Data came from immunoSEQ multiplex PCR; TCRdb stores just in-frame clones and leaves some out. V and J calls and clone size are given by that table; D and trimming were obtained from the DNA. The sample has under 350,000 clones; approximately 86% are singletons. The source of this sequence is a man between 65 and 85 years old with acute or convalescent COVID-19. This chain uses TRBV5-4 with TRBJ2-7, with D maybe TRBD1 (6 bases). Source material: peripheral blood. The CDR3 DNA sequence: TGTGCCAGCAGCCCAGGACAGCACTACGAGCAGTACTTC. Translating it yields CASSPGQHYEQYF.